These T cell receptor beta chains were read from a single sample in a study of shared clonotypes between healthy human individuals. Here immunoSEQ multiplex PCR was the method, and the copy in TCRdb shows in-frame clones only, minus some. The table has 300,000 to 350,000 clones, roughly 80% seen once. Sequenced material: memory CD4+ T cells sorted from blood. These receptors originate from a man younger than 45 in good health. The CDR3 runs from the conserved cysteine through the conserved F or W. The order of the fields is V gene, J gene, clone size, D gene, CDR3 DNA, CDR3 protein. The D gene is left open where the match is weak. Size tells how often a clone was seen (once, few, many) or the class of an expanded clone, and some rows leave it out.

V gene: TRBV19
J gene: TRBJ1-5
clone size: NA
D gene: TRBD1
CDR3 DNA: TGTGCCAGTAGCCGGACAGGGGTTTGGAGCAATCAGCCCCAGCATTTT
CDR3 protein: CASSRTGVWSNQPQHF

V gene: TRBV4-3
J gene: TRBJ2-7
clone size: NA
D gene: NA
CDR3 DNA: TGCGCCAGCAGCCAGAAGCGGAACACCTACGAGCAGTACTTC
CDR3 protein: CASSQKRNTYEQYF

V gene: TRBV6-1
J gene: TRBJ2-7
clone size: NA
D gene: TRBD1
CDR3 DNA: TGTGCCAGCCGGGACAGGGACTACGAGCAGTACTTC
CDR3 protein: CASRDRDYEQYF

V gene: TRBV6-1
J gene: TRBJ2-3
clone size: once
D gene: TRBD2
CDR3 DNA: TGTGCCAGCAGTGGGGCTAGCGGGAGTCCGACAGATACGCAGTATTTT
CDR3 protein: CASSGASGSPTDTQYF

V gene: TRBV2
J gene: TRBJ1-3
clone size: few
D gene: NA
CDR3 DNA: TGTGCCAGCAGGTCAGACTTATACTCTGGAAACACCATATATTTT
CDR3 protein: CASRSDLYSGNTIYF

V gene: TRBV27
J gene: TRBJ2-3
clone size: NA
D gene: NA
CDR3 DNA: TGTGCCAGCAGTTTTCCGGGAGATAGGTCAGATACGCAGTATTTT
CDR3 protein: CASSFPGDRSDTQYF

V gene: TRBV5-3
J gene: TRBJ1-2
clone size: NA
D gene: NA
CDR3 DNA: TGTGCCAGAAGCTCCACGGCCCTTCGACAAGTGAAAGACTATGGCTACACCTTC
CDR3 protein: CARSSTALRQVKDYGYTF

V gene: TRBV10-3
J gene: TRBJ2-7
clone size: NA
D gene: NA
CDR3 DNA: TGTGCCATCAGTGAAGGCACCGGGAGCACGTACTTC
CDR3 protein: CAISEGTGSTYF

V gene: TRBV13
J gene: TRBJ2-3
clone size: NA
D gene: TRBD1
CDR3 DNA: TGTGCCAGCAGCTTACAGGGGGCAGATACGCAGTATTTT
CDR3 protein: CASSLQGADTQYF

V gene: TRBV10-3
J gene: TRBJ1-1
clone size: once
D gene: NA
CDR3 DNA: TGTGCCATCGGGGAGGGACAACGGTACACTGAAGCTTTCTTT
CDR3 protein: CAIGEGQRYTEAFF

V gene: TRBV18
J gene: TRBJ2-1
clone size: NA
D gene: NA
CDR3 DNA: TGTGCCAGCTCACCATCGGGGGATGAGCAGTTCTTC
CDR3 protein: CASSPSGDEQFF

V gene: TRBV6-5
J gene: TRBJ1-2
clone size: NA
D gene: TRBD1
CDR3 DNA: TGTGCCAGCAGTTACTATGCCGGGACAGGCTATGGCTACACCTTC
CDR3 protein: CASSYYAGTGYGYTF

V gene: TRBV5-1
J gene: TRBJ2-3
clone size: NA
D gene: NA
CDR3 DNA: TGCGCCAGCATGGTTCCCGGCACAGATACGCAGTATTTT
CDR3 protein: CASMVPGTDTQYF

V gene: TRBV5-1
J gene: TRBJ2-1
clone size: NA
D gene: NA
CDR3 DNA: TGCGCCAGCAGCTTGGCACCGGGTGCCAGCAATGAGCAGTTCTTC
CDR3 protein: CASSLAPGASNEQFF

V gene: TRBV2
J gene: TRBJ2-7
clone size: many
D gene: TRBD1
CDR3 DNA: TGTGCCAGCAGCCGGGACAGGACCTACGAGCAGTACTTC
CDR3 protein: CASSRDRTYEQYF

V gene: TRBV5-1
J gene: TRBJ2-5
clone size: NA
D gene: TRBD1
CDR3 DNA: TGCGCCAGCAGATCGGTTGCAGGGGGCAACTGGGAGACCCAGTACTTC
CDR3 protein: CASRSVAGGNWETQYF

V gene: TRBV10-3
J gene: TRBJ2-1
clone size: NA
D gene: NA
CDR3 DNA: TGTGCCATCAGAGGGGGAAACGTCGAGCAGTTCTTC
CDR3 protein: CAIRGGNVEQFF

V gene: TRBV28
J gene: TRBJ1-5
clone size: NA
D gene: NA
CDR3 DNA: TGTGCCAGCTCTCTGGGTCGGGCGGGAGGGTCCCAGCATTTT
CDR3 protein: CASSLGRAGGSQHF

V gene: TRBV5-1
J gene: TRBJ2-3
clone size: NA
D gene: NA
CDR3 DNA: TGCGCCAGCAGCTTGGATTTGCAGGGGAGTACAGATACGCAGTATTTT
CDR3 protein: CASSLDLQGSTDTQYF

V gene: TRBV18
J gene: TRBJ2-7
clone size: NA
D gene: NA
CDR3 DNA: TGTGCCAGCTCACCAGCGTCAGCCTCCTACGAGCAGTACTTC
CDR3 protein: CASSPASASYEQYF

V gene: TRBV5-1
J gene: TRBJ2-7
clone size: once
D gene: NA
CDR3 DNA: TGCGCCAGCAGCTTGGACCAGGGGGAGCAGTACTTC
CDR3 protein: CASSLDQGEQYF

V gene: TRBV7-2
J gene: TRBJ2-7
clone size: NA
D gene: TRBD2
CDR3 DNA: TGTGCCAGCAGCTTCTTCGGGAGGGGGTACGAGCAGTACTTC
CDR3 protein: CASSFFGRGYEQYF

V gene: TRBV7-2
J gene: TRBJ2-7
clone size: NA
D gene: TRBD2
CDR3 DNA: TGTGCCAGCAGCGCTCGCGGGGGCTACGAGCAGTACTTC
CDR3 protein: CASSARGGYEQYF

V gene: TRBV27
J gene: TRBJ2-7
clone size: NA
D gene: NA
CDR3 DNA: TGTGCCAGCAGTTTATCGAGGAGCGGCGAGCAGTACTTC
CDR3 protein: CASSLSRSGEQYF

V gene: TRBV30
J gene: TRBJ1-4
clone size: NA
D gene: TRBD1
CDR3 DNA: TGTGCCTGGAGTGGGGAACAGGGGATGTATGAAAAACTGTTTTTT
CDR3 protein: CAWSGEQGMYEKLFF

V gene: TRBV27
J gene: TRBJ2-1
clone size: NA
D gene: TRBD1
CDR3 DNA: TGTGCCAGCAGTTTATCCCCGGGACAGGGGGGAGCGGGAGGCTACAATGAGCAGTTCTTC
CDR3 protein: CASSLSPGQGGAGGYNEQFF

V gene: TRBV30
J gene: TRBJ1-4
clone size: few
D gene: NA
CDR3 DNA: TGTGCCTGGAGTACATGGGCTAATGAAAAACTGTTTTTT
CDR3 protein: CAWSTWANEKLFF

V gene: TRBV9
J gene: TRBJ1-4
clone size: NA
D gene: TRBD1
CDR3 DNA: TGTGCCAGCAGCCCTAGACAGGGAAGTAATGAAAAACTGTTTTTT
CDR3 protein: CASSPRQGSNEKLFF

V gene: TRBV5-1
J gene: TRBJ1-1
clone size: NA
D gene: TRBD1
CDR3 DNA: TGCGCCAGCAGCTTACGGAGCCAGGGGGGCACTGAAGCTTTCTTT
CDR3 protein: CASSLRSQGGTEAFF

V gene: TRBV14
J gene: TRBJ2-3
clone size: NA
D gene: NA
CDR3 DNA: TGTGCCAGCAGCCAGCATTCCAAAGATACGCAGTATTTT
CDR3 protein: CASSQHSKDTQYF

V gene: TRBV29-1
J gene: TRBJ2-5
clone size: NA
D gene: TRBD1
CDR3 DNA: TGCAGCGTTGGCAGGGGGCGGGAGACCCAGTACTTC
CDR3 protein: CSVGRGRETQYF

V gene: TRBV30
J gene: TRBJ1-3
clone size: NA
D gene: NA
CDR3 DNA: TGTGCCTGGGAGACTTCAGGGCGAGCTGGAAACACCATATATTTT
CDR3 protein: CAWETSGRAGNTIYF

V gene: TRBV18
J gene: TRBJ2-5
clone size: few
D gene: NA
CDR3 DNA: TGTGCCAGCTCAATGGGACTGCAAGAGACCCAGTACTTC
CDR3 protein: CASSMGLQETQYF

V gene: TRBV5-6
J gene: TRBJ1-1
clone size: NA
D gene: TRBD1
CDR3 DNA: TGTGCCAGCAGCTTGCCGGGACAGGGGAGAGTGAACACTGAAGCTTTCTTT
CDR3 protein: CASSLPGQGRVNTEAFF

V gene: TRBV5-1
J gene: TRBJ2-3
clone size: NA
D gene: NA
CDR3 DNA: TGCGCCAGCAGCTTGGGGGTGACTCCTAGCACAGATACGCAGTATTTT
CDR3 protein: CASSLGVTPSTDTQYF

V gene: TRBV28
J gene: TRBJ2-2
clone size: NA
D gene: NA
CDR3 DNA: TGTGCCAGCAGTTTAACAGGGACTTCGAACACCGGGGAGCTGTTTTTT
CDR3 protein: CASSLTGTSNTGELFF

V gene: TRBV19
J gene: TRBJ2-2
clone size: NA
D gene: TRBD2
CDR3 DNA: TGTGCCAGTAGTAAAAGGGACCCGGGACTAGCGAGAATATCGAACACCGGGGAGCTGTTTTTT
CDR3 protein: CASSKRDPGLARISNTGELFF

V gene: TRBV18
J gene: TRBJ1-1
clone size: once
D gene: NA
CDR3 DNA: TGTGCCAGCTCACCAGGGCTTGAAGCTTTCTTT
CDR3 protein: CASSPGLEAFF

V gene: TRBV18
J gene: TRBJ2-3
clone size: few
D gene: NA
CDR3 DNA: TGTGCCAGCTCTGCATCTAGCACAGATACGCAGTATTTT
CDR3 protein: CASSASSTDTQYF

V gene: TRBV7-2
J gene: TRBJ1-1
clone size: NA
D gene: NA
CDR3 DNA: TGTGCCAGCAGCTTCTACAGAGAGAACACTGAAGCTTTCTTT
CDR3 protein: CASSFYRENTEAFF

V gene: TRBV18
J gene: TRBJ2-5
clone size: few
D gene: TRBD2
CDR3 DNA: TGTGCCAGCTCACCACCCTCTCTACGGGAGGGCCGCTCGACCCAAGAGACCCAGTACTTC
CDR3 protein: CASSPPSLREGRSTQETQYF

V gene: TRBV7-8
J gene: TRBJ2-5
clone size: NA
D gene: NA
CDR3 DNA: TGTGCCAGCAGCTTAAGAGGCAGGGGAGGCGAGACCCAGTACTTC
CDR3 protein: CASSLRGRGGETQYF

V gene: TRBV7-9
J gene: TRBJ2-2
clone size: once
D gene: NA
CDR3 DNA: TGTGCCAGCAGCCCCTGGAACATGAACACCGGGGAGCTGTTTTTT
CDR3 protein: CASSPWNMNTGELFF

V gene: TRBV6-1
J gene: TRBJ2-1
clone size: NA
D gene: NA
CDR3 DNA: TGTGCCACGGGACGGGGGGCTGTTTACAATGAGCAGTTCTTC
CDR3 protein: CATGRGAVYNEQFF

V gene: TRBV10-2
J gene: TRBJ2-3
clone size: NA
D gene: TRBD2
CDR3 DNA: TGCGCCAGCAGTGATGTGGGAGGGCCAACAGATACGCAGTATTTT
CDR3 protein: CASSDVGGPTDTQYF

V gene: TRBV19
J gene: TRBJ2-2
clone size: NA
D gene: TRBD1
CDR3 DNA: TGTGCCAGTATAGGGACAGGGGACCCCACCGGGGAGCTGTTTTTT
CDR3 protein: CASIGTGDPTGELFF

V gene: TRBV7-9
J gene: TRBJ2-3
clone size: NA
D gene: TRBD1
CDR3 DNA: TGTGCCAGCAGATTTCGGACAGGGGGGACAGATACGCAGTATTTT
CDR3 protein: CASRFRTGGTDTQYF